This TCR beta chain was retrieved from a study of blood T cell repertoires in COVID-19. Study as a whole: Sources were T cells, B-cell-depleted T cells, or PBMCs; the material itself was cDNA or gDNA.

Original analysis: By means of reference gene primer amplification, nucleated cell counts were estimated. Data came from immunoSEQ multiplex PCR; TCRdb stores just in-frame clones and leaves some out. V and J calls and clone size are as listed in that table; D and trimming were resolved from the DNA. The table has some 210,000 clones, about nine tenths seen once. Trimming stripped 4 bases from V and 3 bases from J, with 13 bases between. The germline CDR1 and CDR2 sequences are SGHTA and FQGNSA. This CDR3 has 15 residues. This clone was seen once. The chain links TRBV7-2 to TRBJ2-1; tentatively, D is TRBD2 (5 bases). The sample taken for sequencing was peripheral blood. This TCR came from a man aged 60 to 75 who had recovered from COVID-19. DNA of the CDR3: TGTGCCAGCAGCTACCAGCGGATCATCTACAATGAGCAGTTCTTC. This sequence encodes CASSYQRIIYNEQFF.